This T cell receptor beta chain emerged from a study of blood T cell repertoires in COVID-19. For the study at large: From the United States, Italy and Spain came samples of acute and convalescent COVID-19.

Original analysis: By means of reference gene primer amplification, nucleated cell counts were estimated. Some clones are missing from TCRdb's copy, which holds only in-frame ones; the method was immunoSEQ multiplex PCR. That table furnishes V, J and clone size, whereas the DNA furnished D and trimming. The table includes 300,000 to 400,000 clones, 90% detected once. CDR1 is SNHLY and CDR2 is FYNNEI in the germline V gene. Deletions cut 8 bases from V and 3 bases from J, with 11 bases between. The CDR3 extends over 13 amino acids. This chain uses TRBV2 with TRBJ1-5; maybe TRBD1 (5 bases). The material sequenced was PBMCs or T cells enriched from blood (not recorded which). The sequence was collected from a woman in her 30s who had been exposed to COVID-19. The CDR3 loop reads CASGRQLNQPQHF. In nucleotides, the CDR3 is TGTGCCAGCGGTAGACAGCTCAATCAGCCCCAGCATTTT.